This entry lists 8 T cell receptor beta chains sequenced from one sample in a study of shared clonotypes between healthy human individuals (dated by TCRdb to the early 2020s). Libraries were made using the immunoSEQ multiplex PCR assay. Not all clones reach the TCRdb copy of this immuneACCESS table, which keeps in-frame sequences only. Checked studies attribute under half of the gap to unresolved V genes and leave the rest unexplained. The sample contains roughly 1,600,000 clones, 97% to 99% of them found a single time. Clones ranked in the top ten supply about 0.34% of the sample. The sequenced sample consisted of naive CD4+ T cells sorted from blood. What this sample's cell subset or site label stands for: CD45RA+ positively selected. The origin of the receptors is a man younger than 40 in good health.

The chain employs TRBV7-7 and TRBJ2-7, with D unclear. V was trimmed by 0 bases and J by 6 bases, leaving 9 bases between them. The CDR3 is 13 amino acids. Germline-derived CDR1 and CDR2 are SSHAT and FNYEAQ (reference sequence). The CDR3 nucleotides read TGTGCCAGCAGCTTAGCGCAAACGGGCGAGCAGTACTTC. Its translation is CASSLAQTGEQYF.

The chain uses TRBV6-5 and TRBJ2-1; tentative D call: TRBD2 (6 bases). V was clipped by 4 bases and J by 14 bases, with 21 bases between them. CDR3 length: 14 amino acids. CDR1 is MNHEY, CDR2 SVGAGI, per germline. The CDR3 reads CASSLGRSGRKEFF. The CDR3 DNA reads TGTGCCAGCAGTTTAGGGAGGAGTGGCAGGAAGGAGTTCTTC.

This CDR3 is CASSPVTSTDTQYF. For the CDR3, the DNA is TGTGCCAGCAGCCCGGTGACTAGCACAGATACGCAGTATTTT. The chain joins TRBV5-6 to TRBJ2-3; D not resolved. This CDR3 comprises 14 residues. Germline CDR1 is SGHDT and CDR2 is YYEEEE. Between the trimmed V and J ends, which lost 4 bases and 0 bases, there was a span of 9 bases.

V usage is TRBV5-1 and J usage is TRBJ2-7; 7 nucleotides match TRBD2. Unmatched junction bases numbered 7, after V lost 4 bases and J lost 3 bases. Germline V gene sequence: CDR1 SGHRS, CDR2 YFSETQ. This CDR3 comprises 14 residues. Here the CDR3 reads CASSDRDYIYEQYF. DNA of the CDR3: TGCGCCAGCAGCGACCGGGACTACATCTACGAGCAGTACTTC.

The V call is TRBV6-5, the J call TRBJ2-3; D may be TRBD2 (6 bases). The germline V gene has CDR1 MNHEY and CDR2 SVGAGI. The ends were cut back, 4 bases at V and 1 base at J, with 12 bases in the middle. The CDR3 consists of 15 residues. As DNA, the CDR3 is TGTGCCAGCAGTTGGGCGGGATCGGGCACAGATACGCAGTATTTT. Protein product: CASSWAGSGTDTQYF.

The chain joins TRBV25-1 to TRBJ2-1; D is unresolved. This CDR3 is built from 14 residues. Germline V gene lookup returns CDR1 MGHDK and CDR2 SYGVNS. The V and J ends lost 2 bases and 2 bases respectively, with 7 bases between them. For the CDR3, the DNA is TGTGCCAGCAGTGAACGGGCCACCTACAATGAGCAGTTCTTC. This encodes CASSERATYNEQFF. The full variable domain, its missing parts supplied by reference TRBV25-1 and TRBJ2-1, is EADIYQTPRYLVIGTGKKITLECSQTMGHDKMYWYQQDPGMELHLIHYSYGVNSTEKGDLSSESTVSRIRTEHFPLTLESARPSHTSQYLCASSERATYNEQFFGPGTRLTVL.

The V gene is TRBV6-1, the J gene TRBJ1-5; 9 nucleotides align to TRBD1. V shed 7 bases, J shed 6 bases, and the junction held 4 bases outside the gene matches. Germline V gene sequence: CDR1 MNHNS, CDR2 SASEGT. The CDR3 runs 13 residues. The CDR3 DNA sequence: TGTGCCAGCAATCGACAGGGGGTTCAGCCCCAGCATTTT. Protein product: CASNRQGVQPQHF.

The table lists this clone with a count of one. The chain joins TRBV11-2 to TRBJ2-5; a possible D gene is TRBD1 (7 bases). V was shortened by 8 bases and J by 0 bases, with 25 bases between the two germline ends. Germline V CDR1 and CDR2: SGHAT, FQNNGV. The length of the CDR3 is 18 residues. CDR3 in amino acids: CASLPRQGSRGYQETQYF. CDR3 nucleotide sequence: TGTGCCAGCCTTCCGAGACAGGGTTCCCGGGGGTACCAAGAGACCCAGTACTTC.